The present T cell receptor (beta chain) was sequenced within a study of CD8 T cells in ankylosing spondylitis. General study findings and limits: One TCR beta motif, made up of about 8 highly homologous variants, appeared characteristic of ankylosing spondylitis blood.

CDR1 and CDR2 (germline): DFQATT, SNEGSKA (reference sequence). V shed 1 base, J shed 4 bases, and the junction held 3 bases outside the gene matches. This CDR3 is built from 13 residues. TCRdb itself ran the 5' RACE reads through MiXCR, one entry per CDR3 protein. Of just under 550,000 distinct CDR3 sequences in the sample, roughly 13% are singletons; the top ten hold under 7.5%. This clonotype was seen more than once but under ten times. Its antigen is undetermined. The receptor's source is a male donor with ankylosing spondylitis. V and J are TRBV20-1 and TRBJ1-2; 7 nucleotides align to TRBD1. Sequenced: blood, either unsorted or a sorted T cell fraction (not recorded which). The CDR3 bases are TGCAGTGCTAGAGCAGGGGGGGCCTATGGCTACACCTTC. It translates to CSARAGGAYGYTF.